What follows is one TCR beta chain and its context. The target antigen is unknown. It was with 60 Vbeta and 13 Jbeta primers that the PCR ran. TCRdb's table, derived via immunoSEQ multiplex PCR, lists solely in-frame clones and lacks some. Seen here are hundreds of thousands of clones, 65% to 90% observed once, and the top ten hold 1.4%. This entry comes from a study of cytomegalovirus exposure and HLA in healthy donors. Notes on the study in general: In a later analysis, across HLA loci, associated TCR counts were highest for DRB1, lowest for HLA-C. Immune exposure information available was restricted to CMV serostatus. The listing of 150 to 200 TCR beta chains classed them as cytomegalovirus-associated.

Healthy bone marrow donors made up the donors. The receptor was derived from a girl aged 10 to 17 in good health and CMV-seronegative. Sample: PBMCs.

The CDR3 spells CASSPDRATYEQYF. The DNA of the CDR3 is TGCGCCAGCAGCCCGGACAGGGCTACGTACGAGCAGTACTTC. The rearrangement links TRBV5-1 to TRBJ2-7; 8 bases line up with TRBD1. The V gene's germline CDR1 is SGHRS and CDR2 YFSETQ. The ends lost 4 bases at V and 4 bases at J; junction bases unmatched: 7. The CDR3 covers 14 residues.